Listed here are 11 T cell receptor beta chains from one sample, sequenced in a study of blood T cell repertoires in COVID-19. Assay used: immunoSEQ multiplex PCR; TCRdb lists only in-frame clones, some missing. The sample records some 200,000 clones, 85% to 90% being singletons. Sequenced sample: peripheral blood. These receptors came from a man aged 18 to 35 with active or convalescent COVID-19.

The chain has TRBV9 and TRBJ2-1; 9 bases fit TRBD2. CDR1 is SGDLS and CDR2 is YYNGEE in the germline V gene. CDR3 size: 15 residues. Unmatched junction bases numbered 7, after V lost 4 bases and J lost 5 bases. The CDR3 DNA reads TGTGCCAGCAGCAAAAGCGGGGGGACAAACAATGAGCAGTTCTTC. It codes for CASSKSGGTNNEQFF.

The chain couples TRBV5-4 to TRBJ2-5, with 10 positions matching TRBD1. Germline CDR1 reads SGHNT; CDR2 reads YYREEE (reference sequence). There are 13 residues in the CDR3. V dropped 4 bases and J dropped 5; count of bases not matched to a gene: 2. In DNA form, the CDR3 reads TGTGCCAGCAGCATGGACAGGGGGGAGACCCAGTACTTC. Its translation is CASSMDRGETQYF.

The genes are TRBV19 and TRBJ1-5; 9 nucleotides align to TRBD1. The CDR3 extends over 15 amino acids. Germline loops: CDR1 LNHDA, CDR2 SQIVND (reference sequence). J was trimmed by 0 bases and V by 10 bases; bases with no gene match: 7. CDR3: CAMFRDRDSNQPQHF. DNA for the CDR3: TGTGCCATGTTTAGGGACAGGGATAGCAATCAGCCCCAGCATTTT. Together with reference TRBV19 and TRBJ1-5, the CDR3 gives the full variable domain: DGGITQSPKYLFRKEGQNVTLSCEQNLNHDAMYWYRQDPGQGLRLIYYSQIVNDFQKGDIAEGYSVSREKKESFPLTVTSAQKNPTAFYLCAMFRDRDSNQPQHFGDGTRLSIL.

The rearrangement joins TRBV19 to TRBJ2-6; possible D gene TRBD1, 6 bases. The germline gives CDR1 LNHDA, CDR2 SQIVND (reference sequence). The CDR3 runs 15 residues. Trimming took off 3 bases at V and 3 bases at J, with 9 bases between the two ends. The CDR3 DNA reads as TGTGCCAGTAGTATCAGGGGAAATGGGGCCAACGTCCTGACTTTC. Amino acids: CASSIRGNGANVLTF. The full variable domain, completed using reference TRBV19 and TRBJ2-6, is DGGITQSPKYLFRKEGQNVTLSCEQNLNHDAMYWYRQDPGQGLRLIYYSQIVNDFQKGDIAEGYSVSREKKESFPLTVTSAQKNPTAFYLCASSIRGNGANVLTFGAGSRLTVL.

The chain links TRBV6-2 or TRBV6-3 to TRBJ1-2; perhaps TRBD1 as D (5 bases). The ends were cut back, 2 bases at V and 5 bases at J, with 9 bases in the middle. Germline lookup yields CDR1 MNHEY and CDR2 SVGEGT. This CDR3 has 13 residues. The CDR3 spells CASSYTDRYGYTF. The CDR3 coding sequence is TGTGCCAGCAGTTACACCGACAGATATGGCTACACCTTC.

The chain is built from TRBV29-1 and TRBJ2-3; the match to TRBD2 covers 12 bases. With V trimmed by 0 bases and J by 6 bases, 7 bases remained unmatched. Germline-derived CDR1 and CDR2 are SQVTM and ANQGSEA. This CDR3 comprises 16 residues. Here the CDR3 reads CSVEEGLAGAVDTQYF. CDR3 nucleotides: TGCAGCGTTGAAGAGGGACTAGCGGGTGCGGTGGATACGCAGTATTTT.

This clone was recorded once. The chain combines TRBV19 with TRBJ2-3; perhaps TRBD2 as D (6 bases). Germline-derived CDR1 and CDR2 are LNHDA and SQIVND (reference sequence). With 0 bases removed from V and 3 bases from J, the gap between germline ends came to 7 bases. This CDR3 comprises 14 residues. This chain's CDR3 is CASSIDGGTDTQYF. CDR3 coding DNA: TGTGCCAGTAGTATAGACGGAGGGACAGATACGCAGTATTTT.

This clone occurred a few times. The chain couples TRBV6-6 to TRBJ2-5, with 9 nucleotides matching TRBD1. CDR1 is MNHNY, CDR2 SVGAGI, per germline (reference sequence). The junction had 12 bases not matched to a gene; V was cut back by 5 bases and J by 2 bases. CDR3 length: 17 amino acids. CDR3 loop: CASSRGQGRRGQETQYF. CDR3 DNA: TGTGCCAGCAGTCGGGGACAGGGAAGACGAGGGCAAGAGACCCAGTACTTC.

The chain recombines TRBV28 with TRBJ1-5, with 7 bases aligning to TRBD1. The germline V gene encodes CDR1 MDHEN and CDR2 SYDVKM. Losses at the gene ends were 7 bases for V and 2 bases for J; bases not matched to a gene: 8. The CDR3 length is 15 residues. The CDR3 nucleotides read TGTGCCAGCAATCCTCACGACAGGGGCAATCAGCCCCAGCATTTT. Amino acid sequence: CASNPHDRGNQPQHF.

The chain joins TRBV11-2 to TRBJ2-1, with D tentatively TRBD2 (6 bases). V lost 4 bases, J lost 5 bases, and 15 bases lay in between. CDR1 SGHAT and CDR2 FQNNGV come from the germline V gene. The CDR3 spans 15 residues. The CDR3 DNA reads as TGTGCCAGCAGCTCAGGACTATCGCCCAACAATGAGCAGTTCTTC. Translation: CASSSGLSPNNEQFF.

V and J are TRBV20-1 and TRBJ2-6, with D maybe TRBD2 (6 bases). Germline CDR1 and CDR2: DFQATT and SNEGSKA (reference sequence). The CDR3 extends over 11 amino acids. The CDR3 protein is CSGAGANVLTF. DNA of the CDR3: TGCTCGGGGGCTGGGGCCAACGTCCTGACTTTC.